The 27 T cell receptor beta chains below were found in one sample sequenced in a study of human T cells and chemical hapten exposure. This sample's time point: pre-sensitization, week 0. Treatment noted: therapeutic diphenylcyclopropenone sensitization with weekly scalp DPC. TCRdb analysed the RACE reads with MiXCR anew, one entry per CDR3 protein. The repertoire has about 80,000 distinct CDR3 sequences, about 15% of them found once; the top ten carry 4.6%. The material sequenced was whole blood, taken in connection with sensitization to the hapten diphenylcyclopropenone (DPC). The receptors here all came from a woman in her forties or fifties with alopecia areata. Some clones in this sample may be carry-over from other donors' samples.

This clonotype showed up just a few times. The genes are TRBV2 and TRBJ1-4; the D gene is possibly TRBD1 (5 bases). This CDR3 is 12 amino acids long. CDR1 is SNHLY and CDR2 is FYNNEI in the germline V gene. Trimming shortened V by 7 bases and J by 6 bases, and 9 bases separated the two germline ends. The CDR3 is CASIGADEKLFF. The CDR3 DNA follows: TGTGCCAGCATCGGGGCAGATGAAAAACTGTTTTTT.

The CDR3 is CASRPRQGAGGNTIYF. CDR3 nucleotides: TGTGCCAGCAGGCCAAGACAGGGGGCAGGAGGAAACACCATATATTTT. V usage is TRBV6-5 and J usage is TRBJ1-3; 10 bases agree with TRBD1. Germline-derived CDR1 and CDR2 are MNHEY and SVGAGI. This CDR3 comprises 16 residues. V was pared by 6 bases and J by 4 bases, with 9 bases of the junction left unmatched.

The chain couples TRBV19 to TRBJ1-5, with TRBD1 as a possible D gene (5 bases). The V end was cut by 7 bases, the J end by 0 bases, with 13 bases between. Looked up from germline, CDR1 is LNHDA and CDR2 is SQIVND (reference sequence). This CDR3 comprises 15 residues. The CDR3 coding sequence is TGTGCCAGTAAGCAGGGTATTGATAGCAATCAGCCCCAGCATTTT. It is translated as CASKQGIDSNQPQHF. Based on the CDR3 plus reference TRBV19 and TRBJ1-5, the full variable domain is DGGITQSPKYLFRKEGQNVTLSCEQNLNHDAMYWYRQDPGQGLRLIYYSQIVNDFQKGDIAEGYSVSREKKESFPLTVTSAQKNPTAFYLCASKQGIDSNQPQHFGDGTRLSIL.

J is TRBJ2-7 and V is TRBV3-1; TRBD2 is a possible D gene (6 bases). V gave up 3 bases and J gave up 7 bases, with 7 bases separating them. This CDR3 contains 11 residues. The germline V gene encodes CDR1 LGHDT and CDR2 YNNKEL (reference sequence). The CDR3 DNA reads TGTGCCAGCAGCCAGGGGGGTGAGCAGTACTTC. Amino acids: CASSQGGEQYF.

The V and J genes are TRBV6-5 and TRBJ1-6; no definite D call. Trimming shortened V by 4 bases and J by 0 bases, and 10 bases separated the two germline ends. The V gene's germline CDR1 is MNHEY and CDR2 SVGAGI. This CDR3 has 16 residues. CDR3 DNA: TGTGCCAGCAGTTCCGGGGTGAGCTCCTATAATTCACCCCTCCACTTT. It specifies CASSSGVSSYNSPLHF.

This chain connects TRBV20-1 to TRBJ2-7, with no clear D. The V gene lost 1 base and the J gene lost 4 bases, with 5 bases spanning the gap. Per the germline V gene, CDR1 is DFQATT and CDR2 is SNEGSKA (reference sequence). The CDR3 sequence is 11 residues long. Written as DNA, the CDR3 is TGCAGTGCTAGAGGCCCATACGAGCAGTACTTC. This gives the protein CSARGPYEQYF.

The gene calls are TRBV9 and TRBJ2-2, with D perhaps given as TRBD1 or TRBD2 (5 bases each). Germline V gene data show CDR1 as SGDLS and CDR2 as YYNGEE. The CDR3 runs to 16 residues. V was cut by 0 bases and J by 0 bases, with 9 bases left in between. This CDR3 reads CASSVVGGSNTGELFF. In DNA, the CDR3 is TGTGCCAGCAGCGTAGTTGGGGGATCGAACACCGGGGAGCTGTTTTTT.

The rearrangement links TRBV7-2 to TRBJ2-7; 11 bases fit TRBD2. V dropped 2 bases and J dropped 6; count of bases not matched to a gene: 3. From germline, CDR1 is SGHTA and CDR2 FQGNSA. This CDR3 contains 14 residues. The CDR3 reads CASSLSGTSGEQYF. The CDR3 nucleotides read TGTGCCAGCAGCTTATCAGGGACTAGCGGCGAGCAGTACTTC.

This clonotype was seen at least ten times. V and J are TRBV21-1 and TRBJ2-3; the table's D call TRBD2 went unverified against the DNA. TRBV21-1 is a documented pseudogene. The CDR3 extends over 19 amino acids. DNA for the CDR3: TGTGCCAGCAGCCTGCCGGTAGGACTAGCGGCTTTGGTCACAGATACGCAGTATTTT. Translating gives CASSLPVGLAALVTDTQYF.

This clonotype was counted ten times or more. V usage is TRBV20-1 and J usage is TRBJ2-7; D tentatively reads TRBD1 or TRBD2 (5 bases each). Trimming took 5 bases from V and 3 from J, leaving 8 bases between them. CDR3 length equals 11 residues. Germline CDR1 reads DFQATT; CDR2 reads SNEGSKA (reference sequence). The CDR3 sequence is CSAGGGYEQYF. CDR3 DNA sequence: TGCAGTGCTGGTGGGGGCTACGAGCAGTACTTC.

The chain uses TRBV20-1 and TRBJ1-6; D is uncertain. With 1 base removed from V and 7 bases from J, the gap between germline ends came to 8 bases. The CDR3 extends over 13 amino acids. Germline assignment: CDR1 DFQATT and CDR2 SNEGSKA (reference sequence). The CDR3 region has the DNA TGCAGTGCTAGAGTTAGCGCCAATTCACCCCTCCACTTT. Translated: CSARVSANSPLHF.

There are a few counts of this clonotype. The rearrangement uses TRBV7-9 and TRBJ2-7, with 7 positions matching TRBD1. The CDR3 has 12 residues. V dropped 5 bases and J dropped 7; count of bases not matched to a gene: 5. The V gene's germline CDR1 is SEHNR and CDR2 FQNEAQ (reference sequence). CDR3 DNA: TGTGCCAGCAGCGTGACAGGGCGTGAGCAGTACTTC. Translation gives CASSVTGREQYF.

V is TRBV3-1 and J is TRBJ1-5; D gene ambiguous. The CDR3 consists of 16 residues. In germline, CDR1 is LGHDT, CDR2 YNNKEL (reference sequence). The ends were cut back, 1 base at V and 1 base at J, with 11 bases in the middle. Here the CDR3 reads CASSQGSGRSNQPQHF. The CDR3, as DNA: TGTGCCAGCAGCCAAGGGAGCGGGCGGAGCAATCAGCCCCAGCATTTT.

This clonotype has a handful of counts. The V and J genes are TRBV5-1 and TRBJ1-1; D gene unclear. The CDR3 has 12 amino acids. V lost 2 bases, J lost 8 bases, and 10 bases lay in between. Per the germline V gene, CDR1 is SGHRS and CDR2 is YFSETQ. The CDR3 DNA is TGCGCCAGCAGCTTAGGACCTACAGAAGCTTTCTTT. Its translation: CASSLGPTEAFF.

There are a few counts of this clonotype. The chain links TRBV6-4 to TRBJ2-1; 7 nucleotides match TRBD2. Germline trimming cut 3 bases from V and 7 bases from J; bases unmatched to any gene: 9. The CDR3 runs 15 residues. Germline V lookup: CDR1 MRHNA, CDR2 SNTAGT. CDR3 loop: CASSEVGGRNNEQFF. In nucleotides, the CDR3 is TGTGCCAGCAGTGAGGTGGGAGGGCGAAATAATGAGCAGTTCTTC.

This clonotype was found a few times. This chain joins TRBV20-1 and TRBJ2-7, with TRBD2 identical over 10 bases. The V segment lost 6 bases and the J segment 5 bases; nucleotides outside the gene matches: 10. The CDR3 loop spans 14 amino acids. Germline CDR1 is DFQATT and CDR2 is SNEGSKA (reference sequence). For the CDR3, the DNA is TGCAGTGCGGAGAGGGCTAGCGGGAGCAACGAGCAGTACTTC. Protein product: CSAERASGSNEQYF.

This clonotype was detected a few times. This CDR3 reads CSVGWDPAYEQYF. The CDR3 coding sequence is TGCAGCGTTGGATGGGACCCCGCCTACGAGCAGTACTTC. The chain is built from TRBV29-1 and TRBJ2-7; either TRBD1 or TRBD2 may supply D (5 bases each). Trimming cost V 4 bases and J 2 bases, with 12 bases left between them. The germline gives CDR1 SQVTM, CDR2 ANQGSEA. The CDR3 extends over 13 amino acids.

This chain links TRBV6-5 with TRBJ1-5; D not certain. Germline V gene lookup returns CDR1 MNHEY and CDR2 SVGAGI. This CDR3 comprises 14 residues. Trimming shortened V by 5 bases and J by 1 base, and 9 bases separated the two germline ends. The CDR3 coding sequence is TGTGCCAGCAGTAAAACAGCGAGCAATCAGCCCCAGCATTTT. Translating gives CASSKTASNQPQHF.

This clonotype was recorded at least ten times. The J gene is TRBJ1-2, the V gene TRBV11-2, with D perhaps matching TRBD1 (6 bases). The CDR3 runs 13 residues. The V gene's germline CDR1 is SGHAT and CDR2 FQNNGV. The ends were cut back, 6 bases at V and 8 bases at J, with 16 bases in the middle. CDR3 in amino acids: CASSRDTGGGYTF. Here the CDR3 DNA reads TGTGCCAGCAGTCGGGACACAGGAGGCGGCTACACCTTC.

This rearrangement joins TRBV20-1 to TRBJ1-5, with D possibly TRBD1 on 5 matching bases. This CDR3 has 13 residues. Between the trimmed V and J ends, which lost 2 bases and 2 bases, there was a span of 7 bases. CDR1 DFQATT and CDR2 SNEGSKA come from the germline V gene (reference sequence). The CDR3 bases are TGCAGTGCTAGAATAGGGGGCAATCAGCCCCAGCATTTT. This sequence encodes CSARIGGNQPQHF.

The CDR3 region is CASLRTGNQPQHF. The CDR3 region has the DNA TGTGCCAGCCTCCGGACAGGCAATCAGCCCCAGCATTTT. This chain links TRBV6-1 with TRBJ1-5; D is possibly TRBD1 (6 bases). Germline CDR1 is MNHNS and CDR2 is SASEGT. V shed 8 bases and J shed 2 bases, with 10 bases lying between them. CDR3 length equals 13 residues.

This clonotype occurred many times. The chain couples TRBV7-6 to TRBJ2-6; TRBD2 matches at 13 bases. Germline V gives CDR1 SGHVS, CDR2 FNYEAQ. The trim removed 3 bases at V and 0 bases at J, leaving 11 bases unmatched. This CDR3 has 21 amino acids. This CDR3 reads CASSFSDLGLAGDSGANVLTF. The CDR3, as DNA: TGTGCCAGCAGCTTCTCAGACCTAGGACTAGCGGGGGACTCTGGGGCCAACGTCCTGACTTTC. Drawing the rest from reference TRBV7-6 and TRBJ2-6, the complete variable domain is GAGVSQSPRYKVTKRGQDVALRCDPISGHVSLYWYRQALGQGPEFLTYFNYEAQQDKSGLPNDRFSAERPEGSISTLTIQRTEQRDSAMYRCASSFSDLGLAGDSGANVLTFGAGSRLTVL.

A few counts support this clonotype. The rearrangement links TRBV5-5 to TRBJ2-2; TRBD2 matches 7 bases. V shed 4 bases, J shed 3 bases, and the junction held 9 bases outside the gene matches. This CDR3 region has 16 residues. Germline CDR1 is SGHKS and CDR2 is YYEKEE (reference sequence). CDR3 loop: CASSRNPAGDTGELFF. In DNA form, the CDR3 reads TGTGCCAGCAGCCGTAACCCTGCGGGAGACACCGGGGAGCTGTTTTTT.

This clonotype showed up just a few times. The V gene is TRBV6-1, the J gene TRBJ1-2; 7 bases match TRBD1. The V segment lost 4 bases and the J segment 3 bases; nucleotides outside the gene matches: 8. This CDR3 comprises 15 residues. Germline assignment: CDR1 MNHNS and CDR2 SASEGT. The CDR3 protein is CASSGKSTGDYGYTF. In nucleotides, the CDR3 is TGTGCCAGCAGTGGCAAATCCACAGGGGACTATGGCTACACCTTC.

This clonotype has just a few counts. The chain has TRBV7-9 and TRBJ2-1, with TRBD2 matching 11 bases. The CDR3 consists of 15 residues. The V segment lost 5 bases and the J segment 6 bases; nucleotides outside the gene matches: 6. Per germline, CDR1 SEHNR and CDR2 FQNEAQ (reference sequence). CDR3 sequence: CASSLTSGRVNEQFF. The CDR3 DNA is TGTGCCAGCAGCCTCACTAGCGGGAGAGTCAATGAGCAGTTCTTC. The full variable domain, with the rest looked up from reference TRBV7-9 and TRBJ2-1, is DTGVSQNPRHKITKRGQNVTFRCDPISEHNRLYWYRQTLGQGPEFLTYFQNEAQLEKSRLLSDRFSAERPKGSFSTLEIQRTEQGDSAMYLCASSLTSGRVNEQFFGPGTRLTVL.

The V call is TRBV7-8, the J call TRBJ2-7, with TRBD2 identical over 9 bases. Germline V gene lookup returns CDR1 SGHVS and CDR2 FQNEAQ. The CDR3 has 16 residues. The junction had 5 bases not matched to a gene; V was cut back by 1 base and J by 1 base. CDR3 in amino acids: CASSLDGGRVSYEQYF. The DNA for the CDR3 is TGTGCCAGCAGCTTAGACGGCGGGAGGGTATCCTACGAGCAGTACTTC.

The V and J genes are TRBV6-2 or TRBV6-3 and TRBJ1-1; 9 bases are a match to TRBD1. Germline CDR1 MNHEY, CDR2 SVGEGT. The CDR3 has 17 amino acids. J lost 0 bases, V lost 10 bases, and 15 bases had no gene match. CDR3 sequence reads: CAIQNPGQGALNTEAFF. CDR3 sequence (DNA): TGTGCCATCCAAAATCCGGGACAGGGAGCCCTGAACACTGAAGCTTTCTTT.